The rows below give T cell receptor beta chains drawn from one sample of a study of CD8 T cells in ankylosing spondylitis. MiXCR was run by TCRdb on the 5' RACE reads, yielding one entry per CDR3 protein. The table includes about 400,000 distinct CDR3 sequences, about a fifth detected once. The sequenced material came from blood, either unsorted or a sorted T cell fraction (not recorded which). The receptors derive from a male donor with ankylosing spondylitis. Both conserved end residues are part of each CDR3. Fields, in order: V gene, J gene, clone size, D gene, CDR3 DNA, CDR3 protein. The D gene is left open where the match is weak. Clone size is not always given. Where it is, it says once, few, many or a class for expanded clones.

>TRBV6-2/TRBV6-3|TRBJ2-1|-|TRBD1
TGTGCCAGCAGGCAGGGGGCTGGGACCTACAATGAGCAGTTCTTC
CASRQGAGTYNEQFF
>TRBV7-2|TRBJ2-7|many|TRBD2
TGTGCCAGCAGCCGGACTAGCGGGCCCTACGAGCAGTACTTC
CASSRTSGPYEQYF
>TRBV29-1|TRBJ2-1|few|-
TGCAGCGTTGACCCAGCGACGTCGGAATACAATGAGCAGTTCTTC
CSVDPATSEYNEQFF
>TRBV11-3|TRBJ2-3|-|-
TGTGCCAGCAGCCGCCTAGGAGTCGATGCTACGCAGTATTTT
CASSRLGVDATQYF
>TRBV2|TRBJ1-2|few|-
TGTGCCAGCAGGGATGACAGGTCCCTCAGGAATGGCTACACCTTC
CASRDDRSLRNGYTF
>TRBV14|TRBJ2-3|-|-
TGTGCCAGCAGCCAAGGGAGTTTAAGAGATACGCAGTATTTT
CASSQGSLRDTQYF
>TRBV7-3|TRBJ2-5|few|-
TGTGCCAGCAGCCCACAAGGGGGGCGAGGGGAGACCCAGTACTTC
CASSPQGGRGETQYF
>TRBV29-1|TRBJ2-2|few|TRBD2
TGCAGCTTCCGACTAGCGGGGATAACCGGGGAGCTGTTTTTT
CSFRLAGITGELFF
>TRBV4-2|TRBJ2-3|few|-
TGTGCCAGCAGCCAAGGTCGGCTCGGGGCGCAGTATTTT
CASSQGRLGAQYF
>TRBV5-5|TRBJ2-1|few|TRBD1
TGTGCCAGCAGCGCTCTACAGGGGGCAAGAAATGAGCAGTTCTTC
CASSALQGARNEQFF
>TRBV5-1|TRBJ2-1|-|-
TGCGCCAGCAGCTTGGTCCTAGCGTCCTACAATGAGCAGTTCTTC
CASSLVLASYNEQFF
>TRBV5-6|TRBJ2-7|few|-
TGTGCCAGCAGCTACGGGGAAGGCTACGAGCAGTACTTC
CASSYGEGYEQYF
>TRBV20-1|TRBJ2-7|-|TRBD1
TGCAGTGCGGACAGGAGCTACGAGCAGTACTTC
CSADRSYEQYF
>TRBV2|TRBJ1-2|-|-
TGTGCCAGCAGTGATGTCCGACCAAACTATGGCTACACCTTC
CASSDVRPNYGYTF
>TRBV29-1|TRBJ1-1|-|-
TGCAGCGTTTGGGAGGTAGTAGCTTTCTTT
CSVWEVVAFF
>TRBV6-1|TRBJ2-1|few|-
TGTGCCAGCAGTCGATCAGAAGACTACGAGCAGTTCTTC
CASSRSEDYEQFF
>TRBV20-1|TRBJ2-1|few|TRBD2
TGCAGTGCTAACGGACTAGCGGGTAATGAGCAGTTCTTC
CSANGLAGNEQFF
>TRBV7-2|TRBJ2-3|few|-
TGTGCCAGCAGCCCTCGTCGGACGGCCGTCACAGATACGCAGTATTTT
CASSPRRTAVTDTQYF
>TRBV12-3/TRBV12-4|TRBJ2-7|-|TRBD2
TGTGCCAGCAGTTTCCGGGGGGGGACACGTCGTACTAGCGGTACCTACGAGCAGTACTTC
CASSFRGGTRRTSGTYEQYF
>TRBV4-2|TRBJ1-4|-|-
TGTGCCAGCAGCCAAGTAATTCCGGGTGGGGGGGAAAAACTGTTTTTT
CASSQVIPGGGEKLFF
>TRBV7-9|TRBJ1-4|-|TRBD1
TGTGCCAGCAGCCCACGGACAGGGGTGTGGGAAAAACTGTTTTTT
CASSPRTGVWEKLFF
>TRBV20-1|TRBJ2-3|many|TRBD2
TGCAGTGCCAGACCCGGGACTAGCGGAACAGATACGCAGTATTTT
CSARPGTSGTDTQYF
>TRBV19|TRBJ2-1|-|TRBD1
TGTGCCAGTAGGGAACCGGGACAGGGATACAATGAGCAGTTCTTC
CASREPGQGYNEQFF